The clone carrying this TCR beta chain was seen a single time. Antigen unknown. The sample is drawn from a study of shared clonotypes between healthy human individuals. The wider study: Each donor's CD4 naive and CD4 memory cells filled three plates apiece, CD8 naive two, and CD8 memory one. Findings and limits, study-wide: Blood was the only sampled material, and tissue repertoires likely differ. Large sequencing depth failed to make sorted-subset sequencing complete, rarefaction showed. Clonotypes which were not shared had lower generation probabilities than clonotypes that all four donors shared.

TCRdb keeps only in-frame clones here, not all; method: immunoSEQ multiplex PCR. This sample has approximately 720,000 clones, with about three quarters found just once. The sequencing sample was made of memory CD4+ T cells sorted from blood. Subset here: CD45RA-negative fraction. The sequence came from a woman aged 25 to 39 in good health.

The CDR3 DNA reads as TGCGCCAGCAGAGATGGGTGGGTCTACAATGAGCAGTTCTTC. Translating gives CASRDGWVYNEQFF. The rearrangement links TRBV5-1 to TRBJ2-1; D not resolved. From germline, CDR1 is SGHRS and CDR2 YFSETQ. The V gene lost 5 bases and the J gene lost 3 bases, with 12 bases spanning the gap. This CDR3 has 14 amino acids. Full variable domain (rest looked up from reference TRBV5-1 and TRBJ2-1): KAGVTQTPRYLIKTRGQQVTLSCSPISGHRSVSWYQQTPGQGLQFLFEYFSETQRNKGNFPGRFSGRQFSNSRSEMNVSTLELGDSALYLCASRDGWVYNEQFFGPGTRLTVL.